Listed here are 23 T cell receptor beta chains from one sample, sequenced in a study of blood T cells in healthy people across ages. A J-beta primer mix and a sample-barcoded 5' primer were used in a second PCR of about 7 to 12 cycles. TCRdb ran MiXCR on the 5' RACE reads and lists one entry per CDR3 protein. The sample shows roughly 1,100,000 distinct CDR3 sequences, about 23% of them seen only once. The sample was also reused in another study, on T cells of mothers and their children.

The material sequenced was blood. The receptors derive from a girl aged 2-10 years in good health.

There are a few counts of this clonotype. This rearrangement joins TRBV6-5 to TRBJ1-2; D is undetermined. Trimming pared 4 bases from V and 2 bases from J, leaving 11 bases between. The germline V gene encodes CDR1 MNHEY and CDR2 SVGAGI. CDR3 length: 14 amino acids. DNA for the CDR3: TGTGCCAGCAGTTTAAGTCGGGAGAACTATGGCTACACCTTC. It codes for CASSLSRENYGYTF.

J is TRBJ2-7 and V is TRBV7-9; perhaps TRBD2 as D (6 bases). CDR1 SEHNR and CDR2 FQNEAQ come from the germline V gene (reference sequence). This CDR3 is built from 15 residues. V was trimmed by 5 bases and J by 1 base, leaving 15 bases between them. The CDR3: CASSARDSFSYEQYF. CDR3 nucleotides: TGTGCCAGCAGCGCCCGGGACTCCTTTTCCTACGAGCAGTACTTC. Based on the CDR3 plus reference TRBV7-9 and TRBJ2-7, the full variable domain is DTGVSQNPRHKITKRGQNVTFRCDPISEHNRLYWYRQTLGQGPEFLTYFQNEAQLEKSRLLSDRFSAERPKGSFSTLEIQRTEQGDSAMYLCASSARDSFSYEQYFGPGTRLTVT.

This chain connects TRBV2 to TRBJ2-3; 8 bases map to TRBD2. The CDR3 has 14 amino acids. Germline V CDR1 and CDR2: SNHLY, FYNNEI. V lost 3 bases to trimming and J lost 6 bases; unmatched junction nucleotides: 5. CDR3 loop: CASSDVSGVDTQYF. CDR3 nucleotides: TGTGCCAGCAGTGATGTTAGCGGGGTTGATACGCAGTATTTT.

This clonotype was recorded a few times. The DNA of the CDR3 is TGTGCCAGCAGCTATCAGGGGCCCCAGTACTTC. It is translated as CASSYQGPQYF. This chain uses TRBV7-9 with TRBJ2-5, with a weak D call TRBD1 (6 bases). V gave up 4 bases and J gave up 9 bases, with 9 bases separating them. CDR1 SEHNR and CDR2 FQNEAQ come from the germline V gene (reference sequence). This CDR3 comprises 11 residues.

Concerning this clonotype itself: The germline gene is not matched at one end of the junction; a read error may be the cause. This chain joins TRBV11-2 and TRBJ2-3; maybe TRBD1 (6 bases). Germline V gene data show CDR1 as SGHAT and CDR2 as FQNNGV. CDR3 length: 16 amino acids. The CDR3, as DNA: TGTGCCAGCAGCTTCGGATTTGGACAGTTGACAGCTACGCAGTATTTT. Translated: CASSFGFGQLTATQYF. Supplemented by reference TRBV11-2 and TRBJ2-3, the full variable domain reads EAGVAQSPRYKIIEKRQSVAFWCNPISGHATLYWYQQILGQGPKLLIQFQNNGVVDDSQLPKDRFSAERLKGVDSTLKIQPAKLEDSAVYLCASSFGFGQLTATQYFGPGTRLTVL.

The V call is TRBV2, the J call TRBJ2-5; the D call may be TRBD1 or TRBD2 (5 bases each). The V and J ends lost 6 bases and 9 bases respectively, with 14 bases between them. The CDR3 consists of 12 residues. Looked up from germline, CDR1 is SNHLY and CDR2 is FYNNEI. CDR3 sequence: CASRDMRVAQYF. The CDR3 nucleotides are TGTGCCAGCAGGGACATGAGGGTGGCCCAGTACTTC.

CDR3 in amino acids: CASTPYGTENTEAFF. As DNA, the CDR3 is TGTGCCAGCACCCCTTACGGGACGGAGAACACTGAAGCTTTCTTT. The V call is TRBV6-1, the J call TRBJ1-1; perhaps TRBD1 as D (5 bases). The CDR3 is made up of 15 amino acids. CDR1 and CDR2 (germline): MNHNS, SASEGT. Trimming removed 7 bases at V and 1 base at J, with 16 bases between.

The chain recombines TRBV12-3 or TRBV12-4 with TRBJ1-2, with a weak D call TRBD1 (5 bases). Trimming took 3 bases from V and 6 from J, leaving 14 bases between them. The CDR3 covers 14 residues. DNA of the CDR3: TGTGCCAGCAGTTTCCCCGGTGGGGGAGATGGCTACACCTTC. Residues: CASSFPGGGDGYTF.

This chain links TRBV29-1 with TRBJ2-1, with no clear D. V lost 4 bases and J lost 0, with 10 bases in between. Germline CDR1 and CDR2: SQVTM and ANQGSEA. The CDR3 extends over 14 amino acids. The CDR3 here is CSVVASSSYNEQFF. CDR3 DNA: TGCAGCGTTGTGGCTTCAAGCTCCTACAATGAGCAGTTCTTC.

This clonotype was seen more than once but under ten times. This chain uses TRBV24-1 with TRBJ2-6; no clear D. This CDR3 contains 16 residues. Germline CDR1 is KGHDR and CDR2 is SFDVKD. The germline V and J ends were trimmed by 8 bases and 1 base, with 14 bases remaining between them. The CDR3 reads CATMGRTTSGANVLTF. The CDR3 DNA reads TGTGCCACCATGGGTCGGACCACATCTGGGGCCAACGTCCTGACTTTC.

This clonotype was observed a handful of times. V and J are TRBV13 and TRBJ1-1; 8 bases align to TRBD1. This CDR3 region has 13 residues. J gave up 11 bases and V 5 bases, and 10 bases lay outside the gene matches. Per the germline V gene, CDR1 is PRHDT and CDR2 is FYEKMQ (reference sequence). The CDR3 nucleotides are TGTGCCAGCAGCCTCGGACAGGGAGGAGTGGCTTTCTTT. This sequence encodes CASSLGQGGVAFF.

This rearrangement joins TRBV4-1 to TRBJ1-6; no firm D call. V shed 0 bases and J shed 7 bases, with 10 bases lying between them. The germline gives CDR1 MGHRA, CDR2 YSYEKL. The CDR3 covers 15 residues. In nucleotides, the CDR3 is TGCGCCAGCAGCCAAGAGGGGTCCTTGAATTCACCCCTCCACTTT. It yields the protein CASSQEGSLNSPLHF.

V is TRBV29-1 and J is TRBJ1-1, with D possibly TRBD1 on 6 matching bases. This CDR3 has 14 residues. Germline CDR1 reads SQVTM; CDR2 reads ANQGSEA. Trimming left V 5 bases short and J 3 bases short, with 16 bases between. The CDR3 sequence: CSVRPGTFDTEAFF. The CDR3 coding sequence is TGCAGCGTTCGCCCCGGGACATTTGACACTGAAGCTTTCTTT.

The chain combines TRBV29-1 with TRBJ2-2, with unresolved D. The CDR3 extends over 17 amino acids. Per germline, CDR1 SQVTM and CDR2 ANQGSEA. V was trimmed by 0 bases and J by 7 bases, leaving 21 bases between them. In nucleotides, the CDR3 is TGCAGCGTTGAAGACGGACCTGGCGTGCAGATTGGCGGGGAGCTGTTTTTT. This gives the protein CSVEDGPGVQIGGELFF.

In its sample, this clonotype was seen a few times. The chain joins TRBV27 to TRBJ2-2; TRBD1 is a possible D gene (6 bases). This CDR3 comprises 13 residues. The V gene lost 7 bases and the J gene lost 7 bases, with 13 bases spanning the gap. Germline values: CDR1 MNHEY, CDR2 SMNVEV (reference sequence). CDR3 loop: CASTQGSRGELFF. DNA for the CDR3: TGTGCCAGCACCCAGGGGTCCCGCGGGGAGCTGTTTTTT.

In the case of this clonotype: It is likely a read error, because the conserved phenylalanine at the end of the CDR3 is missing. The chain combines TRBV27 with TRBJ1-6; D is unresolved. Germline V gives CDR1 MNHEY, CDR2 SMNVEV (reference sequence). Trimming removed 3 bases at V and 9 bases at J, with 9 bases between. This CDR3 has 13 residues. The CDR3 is CASSFGGVSPLHL. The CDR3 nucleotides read TGTGCCAGCAGTTTCGGCGGGGTTTCACCCCTCCACCTT.

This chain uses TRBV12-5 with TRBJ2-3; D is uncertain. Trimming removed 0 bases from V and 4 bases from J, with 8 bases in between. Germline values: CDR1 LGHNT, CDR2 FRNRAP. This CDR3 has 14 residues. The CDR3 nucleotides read TGTGCTAGTGGTTTGGTAGTGTGGGCAGATACGCAGTATTTT. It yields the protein CASGLVVWADTQYF.

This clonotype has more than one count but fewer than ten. Here the CDR3 DNA reads TGTGCCAGCAGCCCATCGAGCACAGGGGAGACCCAGTACTTC. This encodes CASSPSSTGETQYF. The rearrangement uses TRBV7-9 and TRBJ2-5; weak D call: TRBD1 (6 bases). Germline CDR1 reads SEHNR; CDR2 reads FQNEAQ (reference sequence). Between the trimmed V and J ends, which lost 5 bases and 5 bases, there was a span of 15 bases. The CDR3 length is 14 residues.

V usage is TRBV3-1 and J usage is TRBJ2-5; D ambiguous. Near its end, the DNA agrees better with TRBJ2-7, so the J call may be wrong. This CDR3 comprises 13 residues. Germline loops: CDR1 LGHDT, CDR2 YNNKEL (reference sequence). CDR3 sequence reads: CASSQVVANEQYF. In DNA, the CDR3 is TGTGCCAGCAGCCAAGTGGTCGCGAACGAGCAGTACTTC.

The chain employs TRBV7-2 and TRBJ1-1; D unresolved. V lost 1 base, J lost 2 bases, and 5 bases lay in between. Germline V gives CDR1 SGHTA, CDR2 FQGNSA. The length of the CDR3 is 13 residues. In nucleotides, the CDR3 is TGTGCCAGCAGCTTAGTCATAAACACTGAAGCTTTCTTT. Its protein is CASSLVINTEAFF.

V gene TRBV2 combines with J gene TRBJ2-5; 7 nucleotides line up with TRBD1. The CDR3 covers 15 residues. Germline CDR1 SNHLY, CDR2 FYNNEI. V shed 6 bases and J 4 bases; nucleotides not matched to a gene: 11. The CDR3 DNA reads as TGTGCCAGCAGAGCCAGAGGGGGCGTTCGAGAGACCCAGTACTTC. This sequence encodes CASRARGGVRETQYF.

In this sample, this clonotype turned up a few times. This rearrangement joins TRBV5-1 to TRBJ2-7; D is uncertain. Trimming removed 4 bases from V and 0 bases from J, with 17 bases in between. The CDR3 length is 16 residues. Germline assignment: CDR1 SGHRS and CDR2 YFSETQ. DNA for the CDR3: TGCGCCAGCAGCCCTTCCAGCTCATCCCGCTCCTACGAGCAGTACTTC. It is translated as CASSPSSSSRSYEQYF.

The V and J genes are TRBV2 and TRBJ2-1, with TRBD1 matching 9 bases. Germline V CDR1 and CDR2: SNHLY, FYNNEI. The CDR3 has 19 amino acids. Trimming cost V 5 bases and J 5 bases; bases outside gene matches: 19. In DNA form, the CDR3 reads TGTGCCAGCAGTCACCCGGGACAGGGTTTAATACCCTTAAACAATGAGCAGTTCTTC. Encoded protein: CASSHPGQGLIPLNNEQFF.